This TCR beta chain was documented in a study of T cell responses to AZD1222 COVID-19 vaccine. Study at large: Second-dose timings of about 4 or about 12 weeks were pooled. Study conclusions and caveats: With dominance at 160-218 and 743-854, vaccine-associated CD4 TCRs spanned spike. Donors were largely white British and mainly female; clonal diversity was possibly underestimated.

In the case of this clone: Its antigen is unidentified.

Clones were sequenced by immunoSEQ multiplex PCR, and TCRdb holds only the in-frame ones, with some missing. The table lists around 150,000 clones, 88% of them singletons. V gave up 6 bases and J gave up 2 bases, with 8 bases separating them. The CDR3 consists of 13 residues. Germline loops: CDR1 MNHNS, CDR2 SASEGT. J is TRBJ1-3 and V is TRBV6-1; D possibly corresponds to TRBD1 (6 bases). This sample comprised peripheral blood, obtained on day 0 of AZD1222 vaccination. The sequence came from an adult in good health. CDR3 nucleotide sequence: TGTGCCAGCAGCCAGGGGACTGGAAACACCATATATTTT. This encodes CASSQGTGNTIYF.